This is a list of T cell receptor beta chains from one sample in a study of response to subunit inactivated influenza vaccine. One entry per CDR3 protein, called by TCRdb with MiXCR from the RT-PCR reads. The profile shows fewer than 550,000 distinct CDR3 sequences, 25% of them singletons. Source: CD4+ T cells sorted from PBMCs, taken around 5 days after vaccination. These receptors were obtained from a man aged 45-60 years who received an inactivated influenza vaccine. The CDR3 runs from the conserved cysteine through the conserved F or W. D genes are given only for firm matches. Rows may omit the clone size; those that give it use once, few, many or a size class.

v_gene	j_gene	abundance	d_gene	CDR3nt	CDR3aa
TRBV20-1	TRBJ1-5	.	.	TGCAGTGCCATTCCCGACATTGATAATCAGCCCCAGCATTTT	CSAIPDIDNQPQHF
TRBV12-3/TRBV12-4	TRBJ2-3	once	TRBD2	TGTGCCAGCAGTTTACCGGCGGGAGCGACAGATACGCAGTATTTT	CASSLPAGATDTQYF
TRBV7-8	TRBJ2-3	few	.	TGTGCCAGCAGCTTGGACTCAGATACGCAGTATTTT	CASSLDSDTQYF
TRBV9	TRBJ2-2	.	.	TGTGCCAGCAGCGTAGCCAGGACCGGGGAGCTGTTTTTT	CASSVARTGELFF
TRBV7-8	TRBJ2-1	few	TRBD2	TGTGCCAGCAGCCTGCGTAGACTAGCGGGAGGGGGTAATGAGCAGTTCTTC	CASSLRRLAGGGNEQFF
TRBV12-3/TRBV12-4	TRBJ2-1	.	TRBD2	TGTGCCAGCAGCCAGGGACTAGCGGGGAGGGATGAGCAGTTCTTC	CASSQGLAGRDEQFF
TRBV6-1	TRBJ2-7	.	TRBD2	TGTGCCAGCAGCCAAGCTAGCGGGTGGACCTCCTACGAGCAGTACTTC	CASSQASGWTSYEQYF
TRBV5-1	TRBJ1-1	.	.	TGCGCCAGCAGCTTGGGTGCAGTGATGAACACTGAAGCTTTCTTT	CASSLGAVMNTEAFF
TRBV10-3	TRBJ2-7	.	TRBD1	TGTGCCATCAGGGGACAGGGGAGCGAGCAGTACTTC	CAIRGQGSEQYF
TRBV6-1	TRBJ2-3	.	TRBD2	TGTGCCAGCGGTAGAGCGGGGGGCCCCCCAGATACGCAGTATTTT	CASGRAGGPPDTQYF
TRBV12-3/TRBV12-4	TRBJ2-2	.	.	TGTGCCAGCAGCTCGCAGATAAACACCGGGGAGCTGTTTTTT	CASSSQINTGELFF
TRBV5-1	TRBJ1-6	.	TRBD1	TGCGCCAGCAGCTTGGAGGGGGCCCAGGCTCTCCACTTT	CASSLEGAQALHF
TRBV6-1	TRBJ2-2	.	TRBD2	TGTGCCAGCAGGACCATAGCGGGAGGGCGGAACACCGGGGAGCTGTTTTTT	CASRTIAGGRNTGELFF
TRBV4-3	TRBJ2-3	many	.	TGCGCCAGCAGCCAAGAGGTTAGCATGACAGGTGATACGGATACGCAGTATTTT	CASSQEVSMTGDTDTQYF
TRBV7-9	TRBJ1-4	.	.	TGTGCCAGCAGCTTAGCGCCCGAGCCTCTTGAAAAACTGTTTTTT	CASSLAPEPLEKLFF
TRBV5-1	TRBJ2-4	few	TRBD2	TGCGCCAGCAGCTCTCTACTTGCGGGGGGAGCCAAAAACATTCAGTACTTC	CASSSLLAGGAKNIQYF
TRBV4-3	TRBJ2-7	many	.	TGCGCCAGCAGCCTAGGGAACTCCTACGAGCAGTACTTC	CASSLGNSYEQYF
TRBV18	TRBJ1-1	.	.	TGTGCCAGCTCACCCCGCCCCGGAATGAACACTGAAGCTTTCTTT	CASSPRPGMNTEAFF
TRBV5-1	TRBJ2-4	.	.	TGCGCCAGCAGCTTTGGGGGACCTACCAAAAACATTCAGTACTTC	CASSFGGPTKNIQYF
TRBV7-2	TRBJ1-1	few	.	TGTGCCAGCAGCTTAGGAAGCCTCAGAACTGAAGCTTTCTTT	CASSLGSLRTEAFF
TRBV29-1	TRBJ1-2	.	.	TGCAGCGTTGATCTTGGCTACTATGGCTACACCTTC	CSVDLGYYGYTF
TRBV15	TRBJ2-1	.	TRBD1	TGTGCCACCAGCCCGACAGGGGACTACAATGAGCAGTTCTTC	CATSPTGDYNEQFF
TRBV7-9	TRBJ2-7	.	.	TGTGCCAGCAGCTTATCATCGGGGGGCAACGAGCAGTACTTC	CASSLSSGGNEQYF
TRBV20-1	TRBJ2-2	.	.	TGCAGTGCTAGAGATTTGCAGGGGACCGGGGAGCTGTTTTTT	CSARDLQGTGELFF